This TCR beta chain was sequenced in a study of tumor-infiltrating lymphocytes in primary liver carcinoma. A constant-region primer served to make TCR beta cDNA from roughly 460 ng total RNA. Construction of TCR beta libraries relied on three successive nested multiplex PCR rounds employing slightly modified ARM-PCR. PCR rounds one and two used TRBV1-TRBV30 forward primers with a C-beta reverse primer for 10 cycles each. One entry per CDR3 protein results from TCRdb running MiXCR on the multiplex PCR reads. The sample holds approximately 120,000 distinct CDR3 sequences, roughly three fifths seen once. The study co-extracted DNA and RNA from 20-30 mg of unsorted bulk tissue. Broader study findings: For tumor-adjacent and tumor-blood pairs, overlap was less than that seen for tumor region pairs.

Turning to this clonotype: No antigen is known for it. Given a much more abundant clone one base away, this may be a read error.

The CDR3 consists of 15 residues. With 7 bases removed from V and 2 bases from J, the gap between germline ends came to 15 bases. Germline V gene data show CDR1 as SEHNR and CDR2 as FQNEAQ (reference sequence). Sequenced sample: liver tumor tissue from sampling region 3. Stated subset: tumor region T3, left-lateral pole. The chain recombines TRBV7-9 with TRBJ1-5; no definite D call. This receptor was identified in a woman in her fifties or sixties with primary liver carcinoma and hepatitis B virus infection. The CDR3 here is CASISSDARNQPQHF. CDR3 bases: TGTGCCAGCATCTCATCGGACGCACGCAATCAGCCCCAGCATTTT.